Listed below are T cell receptor beta chains from one sample, sequenced in a study of cytomegalovirus exposure and HLA in healthy donors. Generated by immunoSEQ multiplex PCR, the TCRdb table keeps only in-frame clones and is missing some. The top ten clones hold under 0.6% of a sample with 160,000 or so clones, over 75% of them seen once. Sequenced: PBMCs. Every receptor here comes from a woman aged 45 to 65 in good health and CMV-seronegative. The CDR3 runs from the conserved cysteine through the conserved F or W. The order of the fields is J gene, clone size, V gene, D gene, CDR3 DNA, CDR3 protein. D genes are given only for firm matches. Clone size is given for some rows only: seen once, a few or many times, or a class if the clone is expanded.

TRBJ2-7 | NA | TRBV27 | NA | TGTGCCAGCAGTTTAGGTCATGGGGGCCAGCAGTACTTC | CASSLGHGGQQYF
TRBJ1-5 | NA | TRBV4-1 | NA | TGCGCCAGCAGCCAATTCGGGGTAGGCAATCAGCCCCAGCATTTT | CASSQFGVGNQPQHF
TRBJ2-7 | NA | TRBV5-1 | NA | TGCGCCAGCAGCTTTACAGGGTCTGACGAGCAGTACTTC | CASSFTGSDEQYF
TRBJ2-1 | NA | TRBV14 | TRBD2 | TGTGCCAGCGAAAGCGGGGGCTCCTACAATGAGCAGTTCTTC | CASESGGSYNEQFF
TRBJ1-2 | NA | TRBV7-2 | TRBD1 | TGTGCCAGCAGCTTTCGTTTAGGGGGCGCGGAAGGCTACACCTTC | CASSFRLGGAEGYTF
TRBJ1-1 | NA | TRBV4-1 | NA | TGCGCCAGCAGCCGACTGATAATGAACACTGAAGCTTTCTTT | CASSRLIMNTEAFF
TRBJ1-1 | few | TRBV2 | NA | TGTGCCAGCAGACCAGACAGGATGGGCACTGAAGCTTTCTTT | CASRPDRMGTEAFF
TRBJ2-5 | NA | TRBV13 | NA | TGTGCCAGCAGCTCAGGGTCGCAAGAGACCCAGTACTTC | CASSSGSQETQYF
TRBJ2-3 | NA | TRBV7-9 | NA | TGTGCCTTTCCTAGCACAGATACGCAGTATTTT | CAFPSTDTQYF
TRBJ2-7 | NA | TRBV28 | NA | TGTGCCAGCAGTTTAGGCAGTCCCTACGAGCAGTACTTC | CASSLGSPYEQYF
TRBJ2-2 | NA | TRBV7-2 | NA | TGTGCCAGCAGCTTATTCCGTAACACCGGGGAGCTGTTTTTT | CASSLFRNTGELFF
TRBJ1-3 | NA | TRBV7-7 | NA | TGTGCCAGCAGCTCGAGCTCTGGAAACACCATATATTTT | CASSSSSGNTIYF
TRBJ2-7 | NA | TRBV5-1 | TRBD1 | TGCGCCAGCAGCTTGGGGGGACAGGGTGCAGGTTCCTACGAGCAGTACTTC | CASSLGGQGAGSYEQYF
TRBJ2-5 | NA | TRBV7-2 | NA | TGTGCCAGCAGCAGACCGCCCGGGACACAGAAAGAGACCCAGTACTTC | CASSRPPGTQKETQYF
TRBJ2-5 | NA | TRBV29-1 | NA | TGCAGCGTGGGCTACAGGGGAGGAGAGACCCAGTACTTC | CSVGYRGGETQYF
TRBJ1-3 | NA | TRBV9 | TRBD1 | TGTGCCAGCAGTGCGGACAGGGTATACACCATATATTTT | CASSADRVYTIYF
TRBJ2-7 | NA | TRBV30 | TRBD2 | TGTGCCTGGAGGGGGACTAGCGGATCCTACGAGCAGTACTTC | CAWRGTSGSYEQYF
TRBJ2-7 | NA | TRBV28 | NA | TGTGCCAGCAGTTATCTGACAGGAACCGCATACGAGCAGTACTTC | CASSYLTGTAYEQYF
TRBJ2-6 | NA | TRBV27 | NA | TGTGCCAGCAGTACACCGACAGGTCGCTCTGGGGCCAACGTCCTGACTTTC | CASSTPTGRSGANVLTF
TRBJ2-7 | once | TRBV6-6 | TRBD1 | TGTGCCAGCAGCGTTGGGACAGATCTTTCCTACGAGCAGTACTTC | CASSVGTDLSYEQYF
TRBJ2-7 | NA | TRBV28 | TRBD1 | TGTGCCAGCCAGGGGGCGACTATTGGCCGCTCCTACGAGCAGTACTTC | CASQGATIGRSYEQYF
TRBJ2-7 | NA | TRBV28 | NA | TGTGCCACCCAGACAGTAGGGTACGAGCAGTACTTC | CATQTVGYEQYF
TRBJ2-7 | few | TRBV6-5 | NA | TGTGCCAGCAGCCCGCGCTCCTACGAGCAGTACTTC | CASSPRSYEQYF
TRBJ2-1 | NA | TRBV7-8 | NA | TGTGCCAGCAGCTTTCCGGGACTGGGGGGCAATGAGCAGTTCTTC | CASSFPGLGGNEQFF
TRBJ1-3 | once | TRBV28 | NA | TGTGCCAGCAGTTTTCCCAGGGCCTCTGGAAACACCATATATTTT | CASSFPRASGNTIYF
TRBJ2-1 | NA | TRBV6-5 | TRBD2 | TGTGCCAGCAGTTACTCGCCTAGCGGGGGGGCCTATGAGCAGTTCTTC | CASSYSPSGGAYEQFF
TRBJ2-4 | NA | TRBV21-1 | NA | TGTGCCAGCAGCACTCCGGGACTAGCGGGGATACTAGCCAAAAACATTCAGTACTTC | CASSTPGLAGILAKNIQYF
TRBJ1-5 | NA | TRBV7-3 | TRBD1 | TGTGCCAGCAGCTGGGGGGACAGGGGCTCCGATAGCAATCAGCCCCAGCATTTT | CASSWGDRGSDSNQPQHF
TRBJ1-1 | NA | TRBV5-1 | NA | TGCGCCAGCAGTTTCGGACCGACAGGATGGAACACTGAAGCTTTCTTT | CASSFGPTGWNTEAFF
TRBJ2-1 | NA | TRBV5-6 | NA | TGTGCCAGCAGCTTGGACGGGGGTCAAGTGTACAATGAGCAGTTCTTC | CASSLDGGQVYNEQFF
TRBJ2-7 | NA | TRBV11-2 | NA | TGTGCCAGCAGCTTAGACGCCTACGAGCAGTACTTC | CASSLDAYEQYF
TRBJ1-3 | NA | TRBV9 | NA | TGTGCCAGCAGCGAGGGGACTATAGGAAACACCATATATTTT | CASSEGTIGNTIYF
TRBJ1-2 | NA | TRBV2 | TRBD1 | TGTGCCAGCAGTGGGACAGGGGGCGATTTTGGTGGCTACACCTTC | CASSGTGGDFGGYTF
TRBJ2-7 | NA | TRBV4-3 | TRBD2 | TGCGCCAGCAGCCAAGACCCCGCTAGCGGGGGCTACGAGCAGTACTTC | CASSQDPASGGYEQYF
TRBJ1-1 | few | TRBV7-3 | NA | TGTGCCAGCAGCTTAATCAGTGGTGGTTACACTGAAGCTTTCTTT | CASSLISGGYTEAFF
TRBJ1-1 | NA | TRBV28 | NA | TGTGCCAGCAGGGATGGTGGATGGAGGGACACTGAAGCTTTCTTT | CASRDGGWRDTEAFF
TRBJ2-7 | once | TRBV2 | TRBD2 | TGTGCCAGCAGTCCTCCCCGGGACTACTCCTACGAGCAGTACTTC | CASSPPRDYSYEQYF
TRBJ2-1 | once | TRBV5-6 | TRBD1 | TGTGCCAGCAGCTTGACAGGGGTCAATGAGCAGTTCTTC | CASSLTGVNEQFF
TRBJ2-3 | NA | TRBV19 | TRBD1 | TGTGCCAGTAGTATAGGGACAGGGGCGGATACGCAGTATTTT | CASSIGTGADTQYF